This T cell receptor (beta chain) was sequenced in a study of shared clonotypes between healthy human individuals. Every immunoSEQ plate was one replicate of a subset's evenly spread DNA. Profiling relied on immunoSEQ multiplex PCR, and the TCRdb table lists in-frame clones only, not all of them. The sample includes around 500,000 clones, around 80% seen only once; the top ten take roughly 12%. Everyone who donated was a Caucasian adult who lived in Nashville, Tennessee. The TCR was taken from a woman aged 40 to 50 in good health. Some clones in this sample may be carry-over from other donors' samples. Material: PBMCs.

The CDR3 region has the DNA TGTGCCAGCAGTACATGGGACAGGGATTACGAGCAGTACTTC. Amino acid sequence: CASSTWDRDYEQYF. The V and J genes are TRBV25-1 and TRBJ2-7; 9 bases align to TRBD1. This CDR3 is 14 amino acids long. Germline V lookup: CDR1 MGHDK, CDR2 SYGVNS. The V gene end was trimmed by 5 bases and the J gene end by 4 bases; junction bases not matched to a gene: 6.